The 17 T cell receptor beta chains below come from one sample, sequenced in a study of CD8+ T cells in alopecia areata. The treatment: oral pan-JAK inhibitor, 5-10 mg twice daily. Reverse transcription of extracted RNA yielded cDNA, which provided the sequencing template. The data were produced by immunoSEQ multiplex PCR, yet TCRdb's version contains in-frame clones alone and is incomplete. The table has 150,000 to 200,000 clones, around 58% seen once. Specimen: CD4+ T cells sorted from blood, collected around week 55, from a patient treated with tofacitinib. All receptors derive from a human donor with alopecia areata.

The chain joins TRBV7-9 to TRBJ2-5; D is unclear. Germline lookup yields CDR1 SEHNR and CDR2 FQNEAQ (reference sequence). Trimming stripped 0 bases from V and 4 bases from J, with 12 bases between. This CDR3 has 15 amino acids. This chain's CDR3 is CASSLAVGALETQYF. The CDR3 coding sequence is TGTGCCAGCAGCTTAGCAGTGGGCGCCTTAGAGACCCAGTACTTC. Drawing the rest from reference TRBV7-9 and TRBJ2-5, the complete variable domain is DTGVSQNPRHKITKRGQNVTFRCDPISEHNRLYWYRQTLGQGPEFLTYFQNEAQLEKSRLLSDRFSAERPKGSFSTLEIQRTEQGDSAMYLCASSLAVGALETQYFGPGTRLLVL.

The V and J genes are TRBV5-6 and TRBJ2-7, with a possible D match to TRBD1 (6 bases). Germline V gene sequence: CDR1 SGHDT, CDR2 YYEEEE. The CDR3 spans 14 residues. V was pared by 2 bases and J by 3 bases, with 12 bases between. The CDR3 here is CASSFVQGSYEQYF. The CDR3 nucleotides read TGTGCCAGCAGCTTTGTTCAGGGGAGCTACGAGCAGTACTTC.

As DNA, the CDR3 is TGCAGCCACGAACAGCAGGGTTTCCTATCTACCTACAATGAGCAGTTCTTC. It is translated as CSHEQQGFLSTYNEQFF. V is TRBV29-1 and J is TRBJ2-1; a possible D gene is TRBD1 (5 bases). Germline loops: CDR1 SQVTM, CDR2 ANQGSEA. V gave up 8 bases and J gave up 2 bases, with 25 bases separating them. The CDR3 consists of 17 residues.

This chain uses TRBV11-1 with TRBJ1-6, with D possibly being TRBD1 (5 bases). Germline V lookup: CDR1 SGHAT, CDR2 FQDESV (reference sequence). Trimming took 1 base from V and 8 from J, leaving 9 bases between them. The CDR3 contains 14 residues. CDR3 residues: CASSLDGTYSPLHF. In DNA, the CDR3 is TGTGCCAGCAGCTTAGACGGGACCTATTCACCCCTCCACTTT.

The chain recombines TRBV7-3 with TRBJ2-3; the D is unclear. Trimming pared 2 bases from V and 8 bases from J, leaving 8 bases between. The CDR3 is 12 residues long. Germline V gene data show CDR1 as SGHTA and CDR2 as FQGTGA. Here the CDR3 reads CASSLEFGTQYF. CDR3 sequence (DNA): TGTGCCAGCAGCTTAGAGTTCGGTACGCAGTATTTT.

The gene calls are TRBV29-1 and TRBJ1-5; a possible D gene is TRBD1 (5 bases). The CDR3 loop spans 13 amino acids. Between the trimmed V and J ends, which lost 6 bases and 7 bases, there was a span of 16 bases. CDR1 is SQVTM, CDR2 ANQGSEA, per germline. The CDR3 DNA is TGCAGCGTCCAGGGTGGGGCTAAACAGCCCCAGCATTTT. This gives the protein CSVQGGAKQPQHF. Full variable domain (outside the CDR3, taken from reference TRBV29-1 and TRBJ1-5): SAVISQKPSRDICQRGTSLTIQCQVDSQVTMMFWYRQQPGQSLTLIATANQGSEATYESGFVIDKFPISRPNLTFSTLTVSNMSPEDSSIYLCSVQGGAKQPQHFGDGTRLSIL.

This sequence joins TRBV5-1 and TRBJ2-5; 7 bases map to TRBD1. The CDR3 sequence is 14 residues long. Trimming cost V 1 base and J 4 bases; bases outside gene matches: 4. The germline CDR1 and CDR2 sequences are SGHRS and YFSETQ. In DNA, the CDR3 is TGCGCCAGCAGCTTGAGAGGGGGCGGAGAGACCCAGTACTTC. Translating it yields CASSLRGGGETQYF.

This chain links TRBV6-5 with TRBJ1-2, with 8 bases aligning to TRBD1. The ends lost 6 bases at V and 4 bases at J; junction bases unmatched: 4. Germline assignment: CDR1 MNHEY and CDR2 SVGAGI. This CDR3 contains 13 residues. CDR3 sequence: CASSPGGRYGYTF. CDR3 sequence (DNA): TGTGCCAGCAGCCCAGGGGGCCGCTATGGCTACACCTTC.

J is TRBJ2-2 and V is TRBV7-2; tentative D call: TRBD2 (5 bases). CDR1 is SGHTA, CDR2 FQGNSA, per germline. This CDR3 has 15 amino acids. Trimming shortened V by 1 base and J by 5 bases, and 11 bases separated the two germline ends. DNA of the CDR3: TGTGCCAGCAGCTTAGGTAGAGGGCGGACCGGGGAGCTGTTTTTT. Translating gives CASSLGRGRTGELFF.

The chain carries TRBV29-1 and TRBJ1-2, with D possibly TRBD1 on 6 matching bases. The CDR3 runs to 12 residues. In germline, CDR1 is SQVTM, CDR2 ANQGSEA. Trimming left V 7 bases short and J 4 bases short, with 13 bases between. CDR3 sequence reads: CSGGGLGYGYTF. As DNA, the CDR3 is TGCAGCGGAGGGGGACTCGGCTATGGCTACACCTTC.

The table lists this clone with a few counts. The chain uses TRBV30 and TRBJ2-7; D may be TRBD1 (6 bases). The CDR3 consists of 13 residues. The germline V and J ends were trimmed by 5 bases and 3 bases, with 14 bases remaining between them. Germline assignment: CDR1 GTSNPN and CDR2 SVGIG (reference sequence). The CDR3 nucleotides are TGTGCCTGGGGGCAGGGGAGATTCTACGAGCAGTACTTC. This translates into CAWGQGRFYEQYF.

This chain uses TRBV6-5 with TRBJ1-1; D is possibly TRBD1 (5 bases). The CDR3 contains 11 residues. V lost 8 bases to trimming and J lost 2 bases, with 6 bases between them. Per the germline V gene, CDR1 is MNHEY and CDR2 is SVGAGI. This CDR3 is CASQGNTEAFF. CDR3 nucleotides: TGTGCCAGCCAGGGAAACACTGAAGCTTTCTTT.

The V call is TRBV5-6, the J call TRBJ2-3; D may be TRBD1 (6 bases). Trimming took off 6 bases at V and 2 bases at J, with 7 bases between the two ends. Germline V CDR1 and CDR2: SGHDT, YYEEEE. CDR3 length: 12 residues. CDR3: CASNRATDTQYF. CDR3 in DNA: TGTGCCAGCAACAGGGCCACAGATACGCAGTATTTT. Drawing the rest from reference TRBV5-6 and TRBJ2-3, the complete variable domain is DAGVTQSPTHLIKTRGQQVTLRCSPKSGHDTVSWYQQALGQGPQFIFQYYEEEERQRGNFPDRFSGHQFPNYSSELNVNALLLGDSALYLCASNRATDTQYFGPGTRLTVL.

The V gene is TRBV11-3, the J gene TRBJ1-1, with 8 positions matching TRBD1. Losses at the gene ends were 5 bases for V and 5 bases for J; bases not matched to a gene: 7. Germline CDR1 and CDR2: SGHNT and YENEEA. The CDR3 is 14 amino acids. For the CDR3, the DNA is TGTGCCAGCAGCACCCACAGGGGGAGTACTGAAGCTTTCTTT. Translation: CASSTHRGSTEAFF.

The chain couples TRBV29-1 to TRBJ2-7, with D possibly being TRBD1 (5 bases). V was pared by 7 bases and J by 0 bases, with 16 bases between. There are 14 residues in the CDR3. CDR1 and CDR2 from the germline V gene are SQVTM and ANQGSEA. CDR3 nucleotides: TGCAGCGCACGTGACAGTCAGAGCTCCTACGAGCAGTACTTC. Protein sequence: CSARDSQSSYEQYF.

This clone was detected only a few times. V usage is TRBV29-1 and J usage is TRBJ2-1; D perhaps matches TRBD2 (6 bases). Germline loops: CDR1 SQVTM, CDR2 ANQGSEA. Trimming took off 7 bases at V and 8 bases at J, with 15 bases between the two ends. The CDR3 length is 12 residues. As DNA, the CDR3 is TGCAGCGGGGAAACGGGACTTTATGAGCAGTTCTTC. This translates into CSGETGLYEQFF.

In this sample, this clone turned up a few times. The chain is built from TRBV5-6 and TRBJ2-6; D assignment may be TRBD1 or TRBD2 (5 bases each). The CDR3 has 15 residues. V gave up 7 bases and J gave up 2 bases, with 13 bases separating them. Germline V gene sequence: CDR1 SGHDT, CDR2 YYEEEE. For the CDR3, the DNA is TGTGCCAGCGGGACCCGAGGCACTGGGGCCAACGTCCTGACTTTC. It encodes CASGTRGTGANVLTF.